This T cell receptor (beta chain) was recorded in a study of type 1 regulatory T cells. Across the study: An in vitro protocol generated T-allo10, a Tr1-enriched, alloantigen-specific CD4 T cell product. Findings and caveats of the study: Type 1 regulatory T cells had a more restricted TCR repertoire than non-type 1 regulatory T cells.

Only a few counts were recorded for this clonotype. Its specificity is unknown. A single record per CDR3 protein comes from TCRdb applying MiXCR to the reads. This sample has about 42,000 distinct CDR3 sequences, with 9% to 15% found just once. This TCR derives from a human donor in good health. Sequenced sample: cultured non-Tr1 T cells, either the whole culture or a sorted T cell fraction (not recorded which).

The CDR3 region has the DNA TGCGCCAGCAGCTTATGGGACAGCTTCTACGAGCAGTACTTC. Protein: CASSLWDSFYEQYF. The gene calls are TRBV5-1 and TRBJ2-7; 7 bases are shared with TRBD1. Germline V CDR1 and CDR2: SGHRS, YFSETQ. After removal of 2 bases from V and 3 bases from J, the junction contained 5 bases not matched to a gene. The CDR3 contains 14 residues.